This T cell receptor beta chain was identified in a study of identifying expanded T cells in peripheral blood. General observations from the study: Variance in clone template counts between roughly 2-week samples significantly increased with total template count across all healthy donors.

Assay: immunoSEQ multiplex PCR; the TCRdb copy retains only in-frame clones and omits some. The sample carries around 120,000 clones, more than 75% recorded once. CDR3 length equals 12 residues. V lost 5 bases, J lost 0 bases, and 4 bases lay in between. Germline V CDR1 and CDR2: SGHVS, FNYEAQ. Comments on this clone: Its target is unknown.

The rearrangement links TRBV7-6 to TRBJ1-1; D remains ambiguous. The sequence derives from a person aged 18-70 years in good health. Material for sequencing was blood. The DNA of the CDR3 is TGTGCCAGCAGCCCCGTGAACACTGAAGCTTTCTTT. Its translation: CASSPVNTEAFF.